Following are 12 T cell receptor beta chains from one sample sequenced in a study of CD8 T cells in Susac syndrome. Reverse transcription of about 0.45 to 1 ug RNA was performed with random hexamers. TCRdb analysed the immunoSEQ multiplex PCR reads with MiXCR anew, one entry per CDR3 protein. The sample has over 150,000 distinct CDR3 sequences; over 85% are singletons. The sample was CD4+ T cells from PBMCs. The origin of the receptors is a human donor with multiple sclerosis.

CDR3 in DNA: TGTGCCAGCAGCTTATTGGCGATTAAAAACATTCAGTACTTC. Translated: CASSLLAIKNIQYF. The chain links TRBV7-2 to TRBJ2-4; D gene unclear. Germline V gene sequence: CDR1 SGHTA, CDR2 FQGNSA. V was shortened by 2 bases and J by 4 bases, with 9 bases between the two germline ends. The CDR3 loop spans 14 amino acids.

The rearrangement links TRBV20-1 to TRBJ2-5; D assignment may be TRBD1 or TRBD2 (6 bases each). CDR1 DFQATT and CDR2 SNEGSKA come from the germline V gene (reference sequence). The CDR3 spans 13 residues. Trimming shortened V by 5 bases and J by 4 bases, and 14 bases separated the two germline ends. The CDR3 nucleotides are TGCAGTGCTCCCGAGGGGGGTCGAGAGACCCAGTACTTC. Protein product: CSAPEGGRETQYF.

The chain combines TRBV2 with TRBJ2-1; 7 bases align to TRBD2. Unmatched junction bases numbered 1, after V lost 0 bases and J lost 2 bases. The CDR3 is made up of 15 amino acids. CDR1 is SNHLY and CDR2 is FYNNEI in the germline V gene. The CDR3 here is CASSEAGGTYNEQFF. The CDR3 coding sequence is TGTGCCAGCAGTGAAGCGGGAGGGACCTACAATGAGCAGTTCTTC.

V is TRBV19 and J is TRBJ1-1, with TRBD1 identical over 7 bases. There are 13 residues in the CDR3. The V and J ends lost 5 bases and 8 bases, in that order; junction bases with no gene match: 8. Germline CDR1 is LNHDA and CDR2 is SQIVND (reference sequence). CDR3 sequence reads: CASSYRTGLEAFF. The CDR3 DNA reads TGTGCCAGTAGTTACAGGACAGGACTAGAAGCTTTCTTT.

The genes are TRBV4-3 and TRBJ2-1; TRBD2 matches at 8 bases. From germline, CDR1 is LGHNA and CDR2 YSLEER. After removal of 10 bases from V and 6 bases from J, the junction contained 20 bases not matched to a gene. This CDR3 comprises 17 residues. The CDR3 here is CAILRGGRAGAPNEQFF. CDR3 in DNA: TGCGCCATACTTAGGGGGGGGCGAGCGGGAGCACCCAATGAGCAGTTCTTC.

This chain uses TRBV28 with TRBJ2-3; possible D gene TRBD1, 6 bases. The CDR3 totals 14 residues. Germline-derived CDR1 and CDR2 are MDHEN and SYDVKM. V was clipped by 5 bases and J by 1 base, with 10 bases between them. The CDR3 region is CASSVTGGTDTQYF. CDR3 DNA sequence: TGTGCCAGCAGTGTGACAGGAGGCACAGATACGCAGTATTTT.

The V gene is TRBV20-1, the J gene TRBJ2-5; no definite D call. Deletions cut 7 bases from V and 4 bases from J, with 10 bases between. Germline V CDR1 and CDR2: DFQATT, SNEGSKA (reference sequence). The CDR3 runs 11 residues. The DNA of the CDR3 is TGCAGTGTTTCGAGAGGAGAGACCCAGTACTTC. Protein sequence: CSVSRGETQYF.

This chain joins TRBV19 and TRBJ2-7; D remains ambiguous. The CDR3 spans 13 residues. The ends were cut back, 5 bases at V and 12 bases at J, with 20 bases in the middle. Germline V gene lookup returns CDR1 LNHDA and CDR2 SQIVND (reference sequence). Here the CDR3 reads CASSPLTNRATYF. In DNA, the CDR3 is TGTGCCAGTAGTCCGCTCACTAACCGGGCAACGTACTTC. Full variable domain (remainder filled in from reference TRBV19 and TRBJ2-7): DGGITQSPKYLFRKEGQNVTLSCEQNLNHDAMYWYRQDPGQGLRLIYYSQIVNDFQKGDIAEGYSVSREKKESFPLTVTSAQKNPTAFYLCASSPLTNRATYFGPGTRLTVT.

V usage is TRBV2 and J usage is TRBJ1-4; possibly TRBD1 for D (6 bases). The V gene's germline CDR1 is SNHLY and CDR2 FYNNEI. This CDR3 contains 15 residues. The V end was cut by 7 bases, the J end by 0 bases, with 12 bases between. DNA for the CDR3: TGTGCCAGCAACGGACAGACCACAACTAATGAAAAACTGTTTTTT. Protein: CASNGQTTTNEKLFF.

The chain recombines TRBV7-9 with TRBJ2-7; 10 positions match TRBD1. V shed 1 base, J shed 6 bases, and the junction held 6 bases outside the gene matches. Per germline, CDR1 SEHNR and CDR2 FQNEAQ (reference sequence). The CDR3 length is 15 residues. CDR3 nucleotide sequence: TGTGCCAGCAGCTTAGAGGGACAGGGGTCTATCGAGCAGTACTTC. Protein: CASSLEGQGSIEQYF.

The chain recombines TRBV28 with TRBJ2-5; the D gene is possibly TRBD2 (6 bases). In germline, CDR1 is MDHEN, CDR2 SYDVKM. This CDR3 spans 17 amino acids. Trimming took 5 bases from V and 7 from J, leaving 26 bases between them. The CDR3 bases are TGTGCCAGCAGTACCCAGGACTATTACGGGACTGAGGGGACCCAGTACTTC. This gives the protein CASSTQDYYGTEGTQYF. The complete variable domain, with remaining parts taken from reference TRBV28 and TRBJ2-5, reads DVKVTQSSRYLVKRTGEKVFLECVQDMDHENMFWYRQDPGLGLRLIYFSYDVKMKEKGDIPEGYSVSREKKERFSLILESASTNQTSMYLCASSTQDYYGTEGTQYFGPGTRLLVL.

V gene TRBV12-3 or TRBV12-4 combines with J gene TRBJ1-5; D is ambiguous. The CDR3 length is 14 residues. The V end was cut by 0 bases, the J end by 3 bases, with 6 bases between. The CDR3 region is CASSLAPVNQPQHF. CDR3 nucleotides: TGTGCCAGCAGTTTAGCGCCCGTCAATCAGCCCCAGCATTTT.